The 27 T cell receptor beta chains listed next were all sequenced from one sample in a study of cytomegalovirus exposure and HLA in healthy donors. PCR amplification relied on 60 Vbeta primers (plus 13 Jbeta primers). TCRdb's table, derived via immunoSEQ multiplex PCR, lists solely in-frame clones and lacks some. The sample yields some 130,000 clones, about four fifths seen once. Sequencing was carried out using PBMCs. The receptors come from a man aged 25 to 40 in good health.

The rearrangement uses TRBV5-5 and TRBJ1-3; a weak D match, TRBD1 (6 bases). Germline CDR1 and CDR2: SGHKS and YYEKEE (reference sequence). The CDR3 totals 16 residues. Trimming removed 3 bases at V and 4 bases at J, with 17 bases between. DNA of the CDR3: TGTGCCAGCAGCTACCGGACAGCTGTTGAGGGAAACACCATATATTTT. Translation: CASSYRTAVEGNTIYF. Full variable domain (remainder filled in from reference TRBV5-5 and TRBJ1-3): DAGVTQSPTHLIKTRGQQVTLRCSPISGHKSVSWYQQVLGQGPQFIFQYYEKEERGRGNFPDRFSARQFPNYSSELNVNALLLGDSALYLCASSYRTAVEGNTIYFGEGSWLTVV.

CDR3: CASSATDYGYTF. CDR3 nucleotide sequence: TGTGCCAGCAGTGCGACAGACTATGGCTACACCTTC. The chain carries TRBV28 and TRBJ1-2, with D possibly matching TRBD1 (5 bases). V was cut by 5 bases and J by 3 bases, with 7 bases left in between. This CDR3 has 12 amino acids. Germline loops: CDR1 MDHEN, CDR2 SYDVKM.

V and J are TRBV9 and TRBJ1-2; D ambiguous. CDR3 length: 16 residues. Looked up from germline, CDR1 is SGDLS and CDR2 is YYNGEE. V shed 0 bases and J shed 3 bases, with 15 bases lying between them. The CDR3 here is CASSVASQADYYGYTF. CDR3 bases: TGTGCCAGCAGCGTAGCTAGTCAGGCGGACTACTATGGCTACACCTTC.

This clone was observed once. V and J are TRBV29-1 and TRBJ1-2, with 8 bases lining up with TRBD1. The CDR3 totals 14 residues. The V and J ends lost 7 bases and 2 bases, in that order; junction bases with no gene match: 9. Germline V gene sequence: CDR1 SQVTM, CDR2 ANQGSEA. DNA for the CDR3: TGCAGCGCCCAGGGGGCCGGCCCGAACTATGGCTACACCTTC. This encodes CSAQGAGPNYGYTF.

The rearrangement joins TRBV5-4 to TRBJ2-1; the D gene is possibly TRBD1 (6 bases). Germline values: CDR1 SGHNT, CDR2 YYREEE (reference sequence). The CDR3 spans 16 residues. Trimming left V 0 bases short and J 4 bases short, with 14 bases between. The DNA for the CDR3 is TGTGCCAGCAGCTTGGTGGGGGCGGACTGGTACAATGAGCAGTTCTTC. It codes for CASSLVGADWYNEQFF.

This clone was counted only a few times. The junction departs from germline at one end; a sequencing error may be responsible. The V call is TRBV28, the J call TRBJ2-1; 9 positions agree with TRBD1. The CDR3 is made up of 16 amino acids. Germline V gene data show CDR1 as MDHEN and CDR2 as SYDVKM. CDR3 DNA: TGTGCCAGCACTTTACGGGGACAGGGACAGATTGGTGAGCAGTTCTTC. It is translated as CASTLRGQGQIGEQFF.

This chain joins TRBV7-2 and TRBJ2-5; the D gene is possibly TRBD2 (5 bases). V was clipped by 2 bases and J by 5 bases, with 12 bases between them. Germline loops: CDR1 SGHTA, CDR2 FQGNSA. The CDR3 sequence is 14 residues long. The CDR3 spells CASSLSGSLETQYF. Written as DNA, the CDR3 is TGTGCCAGCAGCTTAAGTGGGAGTTTGGAGACCCAGTACTTC. The complete variable domain, with remaining parts taken from reference TRBV7-2 and TRBJ2-5, reads GAGVSQSPSNKVTEKGKDVELRCDPISGHTALYWYRQSLGQGLEFLIYFQGNSAPDKSGLPSDRFSAERTGGSVSTLTIQRTQQEDSAVYLCASSLSGSLETQYFGPGTRLLVL.

The chain is built from TRBV13 and TRBJ2-1, with 7 positions matching TRBD2. Germline CDR1 and CDR2: PRHDT and FYEKMQ (reference sequence). The trim removed 2 bases at V and 5 bases at J, leaving 12 bases unmatched. The CDR3 is made up of 17 amino acids. This chain's CDR3 is CASSLSGSGDPHNEQFF. The DNA for the CDR3 is TGTGCCAGCAGCTTATCCGGGAGCGGGGACCCCCACAATGAGCAGTTCTTC.

The V call is TRBV14, the J call TRBJ2-1, with TRBD1 matching 9 bases. CDR1 SGHDN and CDR2 FVKESK come from the germline V gene. The CDR3 loop spans 13 amino acids. The V segment lost 6 bases and the J segment 5 bases; nucleotides outside the gene matches: 2. The CDR3 nucleotides are TGTGCCAGCAGGGGACAGGGCCACAATGAGCAGTTCTTC. Translation gives CASRGQGHNEQFF.

V gene TRBV4-1 combines with J gene TRBJ2-2, with 7 bases matching TRBD1. The germline gives CDR1 MGHRA, CDR2 YSYEKL. The V and J ends lost 3 bases and 5 bases, in that order; junction bases with no gene match: 6. The CDR3 has 15 residues. This CDR3 is CASSHPGTETGELFF. The DNA for the CDR3 is TGCGCCAGCAGCCATCCCGGGACAGAGACCGGGGAGCTGTTTTTT.

The V call is TRBV27, the J call TRBJ1-2; possibly TRBD1 for D (5 bases). Germline assignment: CDR1 MNHEY and CDR2 SMNVEV (reference sequence). The CDR3 is 18 amino acids. Trimming stripped 3 bases from V and 5 bases from J, with 25 bases between. CDR3 DNA sequence: TGTGCCAGCAGTTTCGCGCCAGGGTCGGTCGACGGTGAATATGGCTACACCTTC. This encodes CASSFAPGSVDGEYGYTF.

This clone was seen once. The V gene is TRBV11-3, the J gene TRBJ2-3, with 11 bases identical to TRBD2. V dropped 6 bases and J dropped 4; count of bases not matched to a gene: 18. The CDR3 is 19 residues long. Germline V CDR1 and CDR2: SGHNT, YENEEA. CDR3 loop: CASSTGLAGGDARADTQYF. The CDR3 nucleotides are TGTGCCAGCAGTACCGGTCTAGCGGGAGGAGACGCCCGGGCAGATACGCAGTATTTT. The complete variable domain, with remaining parts taken from reference TRBV11-3 and TRBJ2-3, reads EAGVVQSPRYKIIEKKQPVAFWCNPISGHNTLYWYLQNLGQGPELLIRYENEEAVDDSQLPKDRFSAERLKGVDSTLKIQPAELGDSAVYLCASSTGLAGGDARADTQYFGPGTRLTVL.

The rearrangement uses TRBV29-1 and TRBJ2-3, with TRBD2 as a possible D gene (6 bases). Germline V gives CDR1 SQVTM, CDR2 ANQGSEA. The CDR3 length is 11 residues. Trimming removed 8 bases from V and 5 bases from J, with 11 bases in between. Written as DNA, the CDR3 is TGCAGCTCCCCCGGGGGAGATACGCAGTATTTT. The encoded protein is CSSPGGDTQYF.

The chain joins TRBV6-6 to TRBJ1-4, with 9 nucleotides matching TRBD1. V lost 6 bases, J lost 4 bases, and 6 bases stayed unmatched. The CDR3 totals 15 residues. The germline gives CDR1 MNHNY, CDR2 SVGAGI (reference sequence). The CDR3: CASSYRGPGNEKLFF. DNA for the CDR3: TGTGCCAGCAGCTACAGGGGGCCGGGTAATGAAAAACTGTTTTTT.

The gene calls are TRBV7-9 and TRBJ1-4; 7 positions agree with TRBD1. J was trimmed by 8 bases and V by 3 bases; bases with no gene match: 9. The CDR3 has 15 amino acids. In germline, CDR1 is SEHNR, CDR2 FQNEAQ (reference sequence). The CDR3 coding sequence is TGTGCCAGCAGCTTCCCTACAGGGGTAAGCGAAAAACTGTTTTTT. This codes for CASSFPTGVSEKLFF.

The V call is TRBV11-2, the J call TRBJ1-1; D gene unclear. Germline CDR1 and CDR2: SGHAT and FQNNGV. V dropped 3 bases and J dropped 2 bases, with 4 bases sitting between them. The CDR3 spans 12 residues. DNA of the CDR3: TGTGCCAGCAGCTTCCATAACACTGAAGCTTTCTTT. This encodes CASSFHNTEAFF.

Here the CDR3 DNA reads TGTGCCATCAAGCAGGGGGCGCGGGTCACTGAAGCTTTCTTT. Residues: CAIKQGARVTEAFF. The V gene is TRBV10-3, the J gene TRBJ1-1; 8 bases map to TRBD1. This CDR3 comprises 14 residues. CDR1 is ENHRY and CDR2 is SYGVKD in the germline V gene. Trimming at V came to 7 bases and at J to 4 bases, leaving 8 bases not matched to a gene.

The chain recombines TRBV7-2 with TRBJ2-2; 8 positions match TRBD2. The length of the CDR3 is 17 residues. Germline loops: CDR1 SGHTA, CDR2 FQGNSA. V gave up 0 bases and J gave up 8 bases; unmatched junction bases: 11. The CDR3 DNA reads as TGTGCCAGCAGCTTAGCTTGGCCTAGCGGGCCGTTGGGGGAGCTGTTTTTT. It encodes CASSLAWPSGPLGELFF.

The chain recombines TRBV5-6 with TRBJ2-3; maybe TRBD2 (6 bases). V was clipped by 2 bases and J by 2 bases, with 18 bases between them. The CDR3 consists of 17 residues. CDR1 and CDR2 (germline): SGHDT, YYEEEE. CDR3 protein: CASSLSSGRFFTDTQYF. The CDR3 DNA reads as TGTGCCAGCAGCTTAAGTAGCGGACGCTTTTTCACAGATACGCAGTATTTT.

The V and J genes are TRBV5-1 and TRBJ1-4; 9 nucleotides match TRBD1. The CDR3 is 15 residues long. J gave up 8 bases and V 4 bases, and 9 bases lay outside the gene matches. Germline loops: CDR1 SGHRS, CDR2 YFSETQ. CDR3 sequence: CASSPADRGGEKLFF. Written as DNA, the CDR3 is TGCGCCAGCAGCCCCGCGGACAGGGGAGGAGAAAAACTGTTTTTT.

This clone occurred once. This chain connects TRBV7-9 to TRBJ2-1, with 14 bases aligning to TRBD2. CDR3 length: 15 amino acids. V was pared by 4 bases and J by 7 bases, with 3 bases of the junction left unmatched. In germline, CDR1 is SEHNR, CDR2 FQNEAQ (reference sequence). The chain's CDR3 is CASSSRLAGGNEQFF. CDR3 DNA: TGTGCCAGCAGCTCCAGACTAGCGGGAGGGAATGAGCAGTTCTTC.

The rearrangement uses TRBV7-9 and TRBJ1-6; the match to TRBD1 covers 9 bases. The V gene end was trimmed by 4 bases and the J gene end by 7 bases; junction bases not matched to a gene: 11. CDR1 is SEHNR and CDR2 is FQNEAQ in the germline V gene (reference sequence). The CDR3 extends over 17 amino acids. The CDR3 DNA sequence: TGTGCCAGCAGCTCCACCACAGGGGGCTTAAGGAATTCACCCCTCCACTTT. Protein product: CASSSTTGGLRNSPLHF. The entire variable domain, with the rest obtained from reference TRBV7-9 and TRBJ1-6, is as follows: DTGVSQNPRHKITKRGQNVTFRCDPISEHNRLYWYRQTLGQGPEFLTYFQNEAQLEKSRLLSDRFSAERPKGSFSTLEIQRTEQGDSAMYLCASSSTTGGLRNSPLHFGNGTRLTVT.

The chain couples TRBV7-9 to TRBJ2-3, with a tentative D call TRBD1 (5 bases). Germline lookup yields CDR1 SEHNR and CDR2 FQNEAQ (reference sequence). V lost 4 bases and J lost 2, with 16 bases in between. This CDR3 spans 16 amino acids. The CDR3, as DNA: TGTGCCAGCAGCTCGATCCAGGGTATTGACACAGATACGCAGTATTTT. Its protein product is CASSSIQGIDTDTQYF. The full variable domain, in which reference TRBV7-9 and TRBJ2-3 provide the parts outside the CDR3, is DTGVSQNPRHKITKRGQNVTFRCDPISEHNRLYWYRQTLGQGPEFLTYFQNEAQLEKSRLLSDRFSAERPKGSFSTLEIQRTEQGDSAMYLCASSSIQGIDTDTQYFGPGTRLTVL.

V gene TRBV27 combines with J gene TRBJ2-7, with D possibly being TRBD2 (7 bases). The V gene's germline CDR1 is MNHEY and CDR2 SMNVEV (reference sequence). The CDR3 is 11 amino acids. With 6 bases removed from V and 6 bases from J, the gap between germline ends came to 9 bases. CDR3 amino acids: CASRGGGEQYF. The CDR3 region has the DNA TGTGCCAGCAGGGGAGGGGGCGAGCAGTACTTC.

This clone was recorded only once. V usage is TRBV5-1 and J usage is TRBJ2-1; D may be TRBD2 (6 bases). CDR1 is SGHRS and CDR2 is YFSETQ in the germline V gene. The ends were cut back, 0 bases at V and 1 base at J, with 14 bases in the middle. The CDR3 sequence is 17 residues long. Here the CDR3 reads CASSLGLRSGSYNEQFF. CDR3 coding DNA: TGCGCCAGCAGCTTGGGGTTGCGTAGCGGATCCTACAATGAGCAGTTCTTC.

This chain joins TRBV7-9 and TRBJ2-7, with D tentatively TRBD2 (6 bases). Germline lookup yields CDR1 SEHNR and CDR2 FQNEAQ (reference sequence). Trimming left V 2 bases short and J 2 bases short, with 16 bases between. The CDR3 is 16 residues long. In nucleotides, the CDR3 is TGTGCCAGCAGCTTACCGGTTAGCGGATTAACCTACGAGCAGTACTTC. Amino acids: CASSLPVSGLTYEQYF.

The chain employs TRBV4-3 and TRBJ2-7, with D tentatively TRBD2 (6 bases). Germline V gene data show CDR1 as LGHNA and CDR2 as YSLEER. The CDR3 length is 15 residues. The V and J ends lost 0 bases and 4 bases respectively, with 13 bases between them. CDR3 loop: CASSQDWSEGYEQYF. The CDR3 nucleotides read TGCGCCAGCAGCCAAGATTGGTCGGAGGGGTACGAGCAGTACTTC.